Detailed here is one T cell receptor (beta chain). This specimen comes from a study of T cell responses to AZD1222 COVID-19 vaccine. Germline CDR1 MNHEY, CDR2 SVGEGT. The V gene lost 4 bases and the J gene lost 3 bases, with 13 bases spanning the gap. The CDR3 has 14 amino acids. Libraries were prepared by immunoSEQ multiplex PCR; TCRdb keeps only in-frame clonotypes and omits some of them. The table lists about 140,000 clones, roughly nine tenths of them singletons. This TCR was sampled from an adult who received the AZD1222 COVID-19 vaccine. This specimen consisted of peripheral blood, obtained 28 days after the second AZD1222 dose. The chain employs TRBV6-2 or TRBV6-3 and TRBJ2-7; no clear D gene. DNA of the CDR3: TGTGCCAGCAGTTTTGGGATCCACGGCTACGAGCAGTACTTC. It codes for CASSFGIHGYEQYF.